Each of the 17 T cell receptor beta chains below was sequenced from the same sample in a study of blood T cell repertoires in COVID-19. Only in-frame clones appear in the TCRdb table, and some are missing; sequencing was by immunoSEQ multiplex PCR. The sample gives 140,000 to 150,000 clones, roughly 84% of which show up once; around 35% is in the top ten. The sample taken for sequencing was peripheral blood. The source of these receptors is a human donor in a cohort sampled during active COVID-19.

V is TRBV4-1 and J is TRBJ2-3, with 12 bases identical to TRBD2. The CDR3 has 19 residues. Trimming at V came to 4 bases and at J to 3 bases, leaving 14 bases not matched to a gene. Germline loops: CDR1 MGHRA, CDR2 YSYEKL. In DNA form, the CDR3 reads TGCGCCAGCAGCCGCCAGGGGACTAGCGGGTCCTGGGGGACAGATACGCAGTATTTT. Translated: CASSRQGTSGSWGTDTQYF.

This rearrangement joins TRBV5-5 to TRBJ1-1; D gene uncertain. Trimming shortened V by 2 bases and J by 4 bases, and 18 bases separated the two germline ends. CDR3 length equals 16 residues. CDR1 SGHKS and CDR2 YYEKEE come from the germline V gene (reference sequence). CDR3: CASSLGPRGGSTEAFF. CDR3 bases: TGTGCCAGCAGCTTAGGCCCCCGGGGAGGGAGCACTGAAGCTTTCTTT. Drawing the rest from reference TRBV5-5 and TRBJ1-1, the complete variable domain is DAGVTQSPTHLIKTRGQQVTLRCSPISGHKSVSWYQQVLGQGPQFIFQYYEKEERGRGNFPDRFSARQFPNYSSELNVNALLLGDSALYLCASSLGPRGGSTEAFFGQGTRLTVV.

The V gene is TRBV29-1, the J gene TRBJ1-1; 8 bases align to TRBD1. There are 13 residues in the CDR3. The germline V gene has CDR1 SQVTM and CDR2 ANQGSEA. The V segment lost 6 bases and the J segment 1 base; nucleotides outside the gene matches: 4. The CDR3 loop reads CSVRQGKNTEAFF. The CDR3 region has the DNA TGCAGCGTAAGACAGGGGAAGAACACTGAAGCTTTCTTT.

The V gene is TRBV6-5, the J gene TRBJ2-7; D call uncertain. CDR3 size: 12 residues. V lost 5 bases and J lost 7, with 12 bases in between. Germline V gene sequence: CDR1 MNHEY, CDR2 SVGAGI. Written as DNA, the CDR3 is TGTGCCAGCAGTAGAGGTCCTGTAGAGCAGTACTTC. Translated: CASSRGPVEQYF.

The genes are TRBV4-1 and TRBJ2-5; D is perhaps TRBD1 (5 bases). In germline, CDR1 is MGHRA, CDR2 YSYEKL. The V end was cut by 5 bases, the J end by 5 bases, with 12 bases between. This CDR3 has 13 residues. The CDR3: CASSLGAVETQYF. The DNA for the CDR3 is TGCGCCAGCAGCTTAGGGGCAGTGGAGACCCAGTACTTC.

The chain combines TRBV7-2 with TRBJ1-5, with D maybe TRBD1 (5 bases). The CDR3 has 13 residues. V shed 1 base and J shed 7 bases, with 8 bases lying between them. CDR1 and CDR2 from the germline V gene are SGHTA and FQGNSA. The CDR3 reads CASSLVGGQPQHF. Written as DNA, the CDR3 is TGTGCCAGCAGCTTAGTGGGGGGGCAGCCCCAGCATTTT.

This chain uses TRBV7-2 with TRBJ2-5, with 10 positions matching TRBD2. V lost 4 bases to trimming and J lost 5 bases; unmatched junction nucleotides: 10. This CDR3 region has 16 residues. Germline V gene sequence: CDR1 SGHTA, CDR2 FQGNSA. The CDR3 loop reads CASSSLTAGGLETQYF. Written as DNA, the CDR3 is TGTGCCAGCAGCTCGTTAACAGCGGGGGGGCTGGAGACCCAGTACTTC.

The chain combines TRBV28 with TRBJ1-5; 8 bases fit TRBD1. V gave up 4 bases and J gave up 5 bases; unmatched junction bases: 10. The CDR3 totals 16 residues. The germline CDR1 and CDR2 sequences are MDHEN and SYDVKM. Here the CDR3 reads CASSSSGRGRDQPQHF. DNA for the CDR3: TGTGCCAGCAGTTCGTCGGGCAGGGGGCGCGATCAGCCCCAGCATTTT.

V is TRBV6-5 and J is TRBJ2-5; TRBD2 might be the D (7 bases). The CDR3 is 15 residues long. Germline V gene sequence: CDR1 MNHEY, CDR2 SVGAGI. V was pared by 6 bases and J by 5 bases, with 19 bases between. The CDR3 nucleotides read TGTGCCAGCAGCTGGGGGGGCCGTTTGGGCGAGACCCAGTACTTC. This gives the protein CASSWGGRLGETQYF.

The CDR3 region has the DNA TGTGCCACCATGGCACGACAGGCAGGTCACTATGGCTACACCTTC. Residues: CATMARQAGHYGYTF. The J gene is TRBJ1-2, the V gene TRBV5-4, with D possibly being TRBD1 (6 bases). Germline-derived CDR1 and CDR2 are SGHNT and YYREEE (reference sequence). The V end was cut by 9 bases, the J end by 3 bases, with 21 bases between. The CDR3 has 15 amino acids.

The chain couples TRBV9 to TRBJ1-2; 11 bases agree with TRBD1. Trimming removed 3 bases from V and 6 bases from J; junction bases left unmatched: 7. Per germline, CDR1 SGDLS and CDR2 YYNGEE. The CDR3 totals 15 residues. In DNA, the CDR3 is TGTGCCAGCAGCGAGGCCGGGACAGGGGGTCATGGCTACACCTTC. Amino acid sequence: CASSEAGTGGHGYTF.

This clone came up a few times. The chain is built from TRBV6-4 and TRBJ1-6; D possibly corresponds to TRBD1 (6 bases). This CDR3 has 14 residues. CDR1 is MRHNA, CDR2 SNTAGT, per germline. Trimming cost V 6 bases and J 7 bases, with 13 bases left between them. The CDR3 nucleotides are TGTGCCAGCAGCCAGGGAACAGGGAATTCACCCCTCCACTTT. It encodes CASSQGTGNSPLHF.

The chain has TRBV15 and TRBJ1-4, with a possible D match to TRBD1 (5 bases). With 7 bases removed from V and 3 bases from J, the gap between germline ends came to 9 bases. Germline-derived CDR1 and CDR2 are LNHNV and YYDKDF (reference sequence). There are 13 residues in the CDR3. Here the CDR3 DNA reads TGTGCCACCAACCGGGGGTCTAATGAAAAACTGTTTTTT. Translation gives CATNRGSNEKLFF.

This chain uses TRBV6-2 or TRBV6-3 with TRBJ2-3, with D possibly being TRBD2 (6 bases). CDR3 size: 13 residues. Trimming removed 5 bases from V and 10 bases from J, with 16 bases in between. Germline V gene data show CDR1 as MNHEY and CDR2 as SVGEGT. Here the CDR3 reads CASSPRGSGSQYF. The CDR3 nucleotides read TGTGCCAGCAGTCCACGGGGAAGCGGGTCGCAGTATTTT.

The gene calls are TRBV4-3 and TRBJ1-4; maybe TRBD1 (5 bases). The CDR3 runs to 16 residues. V dropped 0 bases and J dropped 7 bases, with 15 bases sitting between them. Looked up from germline, CDR1 is LGHNA and CDR2 is YSLEER. The CDR3 DNA reads as TGCGCCAGCAGCCAAGACCCCGGGAGTCAGGGTGAAAAACTGTTTTTT. As protein: CASSQDPGSQGEKLFF.

CDR3 DNA sequence: TGTGCCAGTAGCGCCGTCGGGGAGATGGTAGGCGAACTGTTTTTT. It codes for CASSAVGEMVGELFF. This chain uses TRBV19 with TRBJ1-4, with D unresolved. Trimming took 6 bases from V and 12 from J, leaving 23 bases between them. Germline V gene data show CDR1 as LNHDA and CDR2 as SQIVND (reference sequence). There are 15 residues in the CDR3. The full variable domain, completed using reference TRBV19 and TRBJ1-4, is DGGITQSPKYLFRKEGQNVTLSCEQNLNHDAMYWYRQDPGQGLRLIYYSQIVNDFQKGDIAEGYSVSREKKESFPLTVTSAQKNPTAFYLCASSAVGEMVGELFFGSGTQLSVL.

The V call is TRBV10-2, the J call TRBJ1-1; 8 bases are a match to TRBD1. This CDR3 has 14 residues. CDR1 WSHSY and CDR2 SAAADI come from the germline V gene. Trimming at V came to 5 bases and at J to 3 bases, leaving 5 bases not matched to a gene. The CDR3 nucleotides are TGCGCCAGCAGTAGACAGGGGCCGGACACTGAAGCTTTCTTT. It is translated as CASSRQGPDTEAFF.